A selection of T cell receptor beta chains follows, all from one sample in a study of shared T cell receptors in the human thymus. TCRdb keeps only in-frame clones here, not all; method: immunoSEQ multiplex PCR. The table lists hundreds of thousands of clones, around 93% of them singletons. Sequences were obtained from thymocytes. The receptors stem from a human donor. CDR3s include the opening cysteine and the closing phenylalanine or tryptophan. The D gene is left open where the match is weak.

CASSLWGTRAEAFF | NA | TRBV28 | 14 | TRBJ1-1
CASSLAGIRDTEAFF | NA | TRBV7-9 | 15 | TRBJ1-1
CASSPLPRTSSMYIQYF | NA | TRBV27 | 17 | TRBJ2-4
CASRGLLNTEAFF | NA | TRBV6-1 | 13 | TRBJ1-1
CASSHLAGRYEQYF | TRBD2 | TRBV5-6 | 14 | TRBJ2-7
CASSQYSNAYGHGYTF | NA | TRBV4-1 | 16 | TRBJ1-2
CASSRQPGQPQHF | NA | TRBV7-9 | 13 | TRBJ1-5
CATKRRNSYNEQFF | NA | TRBV4-3 | 14 | TRBJ2-1
CASTPRINPEAFF | NA | TRBV9 | 13 | TRBJ1-1
CASNNLAGDYEQYF | TRBD2 | TRBV5-6 | 14 | TRBJ2-7
CASSAGTSGTTMEQFF | TRBD2 | TRBV9 | 16 | TRBJ2-1
CASREQGAGGYTF | TRBD1 | TRBV7-9 | 13 | TRBJ1-2
CASSSTMRQGYGYTF | TRBD1 | TRBV27 | 15 | TRBJ1-2
CASSTLAGGETQYF | TRBD2 | TRBV19 | 14 | TRBJ2-5
CASSLGGEQFF | NA | TRBV4-3 | 11 | TRBJ2-1
CASSHGQRGYTF | NA | TRBV4-2 | 12 | TRBJ1-2
CASKGKRVPYNEQFF | NA | TRBV2 | 15 | TRBJ2-1
CASRGGGLPSYEQYF | NA | TRBV2 | 15 | TRBJ2-7
CASSEPDRDAPNNEQFF | NA | TRBV10-2 | 17 | TRBJ2-1
CASSLDVRDRSTDTQYF | NA | TRBV11-2 | 17 | TRBJ2-3
CASSELREGPHFTDTQYF | TRBD2 | TRBV10-1 | 18 | TRBJ2-3
CASSSPASGEAHSNEQFF | TRBD2 | TRBV27 | 18 | TRBJ2-1
CASSPPGGTGRFYGYTF | TRBD1 | TRBV5-5 | 17 | TRBJ1-2
CASSCFKAGPREEQYF | NA | TRBV5-4 | 16 | TRBJ2-7
CASSPRRTQPGELFF | NA | TRBV28 | 15 | TRBJ2-2
CASSVALRGAGRGDTQYF | NA | TRBV9 | 18 | TRBJ2-3
CAINKDGDPDTQYF | NA | TRBV10-3 | 14 | TRBJ2-3
CATIAVGRNNTEAFF | NA | TRBV18 | 15 | TRBJ1-1
CASSLGGQKTQYF | NA | TRBV27 | 13 | TRBJ2-5
CASSQDREWGAGANVLTF | NA | TRBV14 | 18 | TRBJ2-6
CASSQTGLQETQYF | NA | TRBV4-3 | 14 | TRBJ2-5
CATSRVDTASGIYEQYF | TRBD2 | TRBV15 | 17 | TRBJ2-7
CASSPGEASYEQYF | NA | TRBV19 | 14 | TRBJ2-7
CASSSSGSTYNEQFF | TRBD2 | TRBV14 | 15 | TRBJ2-1
CASQRTGQFYEQYF | TRBD1 | TRBV6-1 | 14 | TRBJ2-7
CASSFLIGQGNTEAFF | TRBD1 | TRBV13 | 16 | TRBJ1-1
CASSPPQGTGRYGYTF | NA | TRBV18 | 16 | TRBJ1-2
CASSHPGLAGERYNEQFF | TRBD2 | TRBV5-1 | 18 | TRBJ2-1
CASSLRGSSYNEQFF | NA | TRBV5-1 | 15 | TRBJ2-1
CASSQDPEGPKRTDTQYF | NA | TRBV4-1 | 18 | TRBJ2-3
CASSAPGAGDNEQFF | TRBD2 | TRBV6-4 | 15 | TRBJ2-1
CAIKRQGGQPQHF | TRBD1 | TRBV6-5 | 13 | TRBJ1-5
CASSLSTGLGTEAFF | NA | TRBV7-2 | 15 | TRBJ1-1
CASSPVGQASTDTQYF | TRBD1 | TRBV5-6 | 16 | TRBJ2-3
CASSQDRLLADASTDTQYF | TRBD2 | TRBV14 | 19 | TRBJ2-3
CASSEDRGVNQPQHF | NA | TRBV6-1 | 15 | TRBJ1-5
CASSQDSMRTSGSGNEQFF | TRBD2 | TRBV4-2 | 19 | TRBJ2-1
CAWRPPDRGRETQYF | TRBD1 | TRBV30 | 15 | TRBJ2-5
CASSEGTWTSTDTQYF | NA | TRBV2 | 16 | TRBJ2-3
CASSLHYTPRETQYF | NA | TRBV27 | 15 | TRBJ2-5
CASSPKSRTSGYNEQFF | TRBD2 | TRBV9 | 17 | TRBJ2-1
CAIRRAGVDEQFF | TRBD2 | TRBV10-3 | 13 | TRBJ2-1
CASSVKRVRYLYYGYTF | NA | TRBV19 | 17 | TRBJ1-2
CARSPPRGSSYEQYF | TRBD2 | TRBV5-3 | 15 | TRBJ2-7
CASSPGPYYEQYF | NA | TRBV19 | 13 | TRBJ2-7
CASSSLRMRQASTDTQYF | NA | TRBV5-6 | 18 | TRBJ2-3
CAISGLAEAYNEQFF | TRBD2 | TRBV10-3 | 15 | TRBJ2-1
CASSGQGTGANVLTF | TRBD1 | TRBV11-3 | 15 | TRBJ2-6
CASRLRGAGTGELFF | NA | TRBV27 | 15 | TRBJ2-2